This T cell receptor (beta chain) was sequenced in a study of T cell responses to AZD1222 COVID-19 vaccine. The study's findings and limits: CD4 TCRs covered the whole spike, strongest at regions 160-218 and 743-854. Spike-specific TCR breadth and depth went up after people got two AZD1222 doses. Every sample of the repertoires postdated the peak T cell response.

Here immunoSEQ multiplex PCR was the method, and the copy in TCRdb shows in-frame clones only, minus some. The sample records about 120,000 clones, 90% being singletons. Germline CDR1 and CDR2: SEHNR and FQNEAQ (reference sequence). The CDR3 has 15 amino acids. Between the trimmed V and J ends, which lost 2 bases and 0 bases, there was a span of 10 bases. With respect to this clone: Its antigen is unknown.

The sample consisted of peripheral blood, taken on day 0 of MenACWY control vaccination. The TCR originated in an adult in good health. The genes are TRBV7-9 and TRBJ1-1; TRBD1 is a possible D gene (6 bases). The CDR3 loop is CASSLRGLVNTEAFF. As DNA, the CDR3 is TGTGCCAGCAGCTTAAGGGGGTTGGTGAACACTGAAGCTTTCTTT. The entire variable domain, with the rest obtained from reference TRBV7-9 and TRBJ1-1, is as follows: DTGVSQNPRHKITKRGQNVTFRCDPISEHNRLYWYRQTLGQGPEFLTYFQNEAQLEKSRLLSDRFSAERPKGSFSTLEIQRTEQGDSAMYLCASSLRGLVNTEAFFGQGTRLTVV.